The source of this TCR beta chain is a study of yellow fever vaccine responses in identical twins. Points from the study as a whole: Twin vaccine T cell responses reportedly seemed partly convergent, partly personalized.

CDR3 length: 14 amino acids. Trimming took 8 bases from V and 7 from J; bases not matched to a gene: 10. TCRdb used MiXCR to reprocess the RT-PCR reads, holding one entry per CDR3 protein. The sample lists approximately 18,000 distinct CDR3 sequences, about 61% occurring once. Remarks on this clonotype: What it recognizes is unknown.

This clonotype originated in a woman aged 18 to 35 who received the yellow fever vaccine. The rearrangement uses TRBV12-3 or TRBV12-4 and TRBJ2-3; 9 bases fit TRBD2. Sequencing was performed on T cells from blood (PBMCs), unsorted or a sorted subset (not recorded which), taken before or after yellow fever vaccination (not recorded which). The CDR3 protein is CASRLGGGANTQYF. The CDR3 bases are TGTGCCAGCCGGTTGGGCGGGGGGGCCAATACGCAGTATTTT.